Given below is one T cell receptor (beta chain) in context. Resolution of symptoms, clearance, or two negative PCRs was present in recovered Cohort 3 donors. This entry is derived from a study of blood T cell repertoires in COVID-19. Study at large: The study drew acute and convalescent COVID-19 samples from the United States, Italy and Spain.

Germline values: CDR1 SNHLY, CDR2 FYNNEI. The CDR3 spans 13 residues. Trimming pared 3 bases from V and 3 bases from J, leaving 8 bases between. As processed by the authors: Estimated nucleated cell counts came from reference gene primer amplification. Profiling relied on immunoSEQ multiplex PCR, and the TCRdb table lists in-frame clones only, not all of them. V, J and clone size derive from that table, while D and trimming were established from the DNA sequence. Here the sample spans around 300,000 clones, under 90% being singletons. The source is a woman aged 40-49 years who had recovered from COVID-19. Sequenced sample: PBMCs or T cells enriched from blood (not recorded which). The chain has TRBV2 and TRBJ1-1; D gene unclear. This CDR3 is CASSDLGYTEAFF. The CDR3 coding sequence is TGTGCCAGCAGTGATCTCGGGTACACTGAAGCTTTCTTT.